This T cell receptor beta chain was captured by sequencing in a study of T cell changes during pregnancy in multiple sclerosis. TCRdb's copy holds only in-frame clones and misses some; the assay was immunoSEQ multiplex PCR. The sample carries some 30,000 clones, approximately 90% recorded once. The CDR3 has 18 residues. V was clipped by 4 bases and J by 2 bases; unmatched bases: 6. Germline-derived CDR1 and CDR2 are SGHDT and YYEEEE. The sample in question was CD8+ T cells from peripheral blood mononuclear cells, obtained in the second trimester of pregnancy. This chain joins TRBV5-6 and TRBJ2-1; TRBD2 matches at 16 bases. This TCR was sampled from a female donor with multiple sclerosis, enrolled in a pregnancy study. CDR3 residues: CASSPRGLAGGPYNEQFF. The CDR3 DNA is TGTGCCAGCAGCCCTCGGGGACTAGCGGGAGGGCCCTACAATGAGCAGTTCTTC.